The rows below give T cell receptor beta chains drawn from one sample of a study of CXCR3-negative and CXCR3-positive naive CD8 T cells. For each CDR3 protein, TCRdb gives one entry from its re-call of the 5' RACE reads, without DNA. The sample table includes 150,000 to 170,000 distinct CDR3 sequences. The sequenced sample consisted of naive CXCR3+ CD8+ T cells from blood. The receptors come from a human donor in good health. Some clones in this sample may be carry-over from other donors' samples. CDR3s include the opening cysteine and the closing phenylalanine or tryptophan.

J gene,V gene,CDR3 protein
TRBJ2-1,TRBV7-9,CASSFGTSNEQFF
TRBJ2-5,TRBV7-8,CASSVNRGETQYF
TRBJ1-5,TRBV28,CASSSYLVSGGAELNQPQHF
TRBJ2-7,TRBV29-1,CSVWGPSGRVSSYEQYF
TRBJ2-1,TRBV29-1,CSVNPGTSEQFF
TRBJ2-7,TRBV5-1,CASSSGQGADVWYF
TRBJ1-6,TRBV2,CASSPRRPQSYNSPLHF
TRBJ2-7,TRBV7-8,CASSSSESSYEQYF
TRBJ2-3,TRBV29-1,CSETSVGDTQYF
TRBJ1-1,TRBV6-2/TRBV6-3,CASSYSLGQGAEAFF
TRBJ2-5,TRBV5-1,CASSSDSGLAGGLHQETQYF
TRBJ2-3,TRBV29-1,CSAGGRAPIGDTQYF
TRBJ2-3,TRBV24-1,CATSDTGRQEFTDTQYF
TRBJ2-1,TRBV28,CASSLLAGGPIQDEQFF
TRBJ2-3,TRBV14,CASSRPPIAVGAWGTDTQYF
TRBJ1-1,TRBV6-5,CASRTGGGYIPLRTEAFF
TRBJ2-5,TRBV7-9,CASSLVTGEETQYF
TRBJ2-1,TRBV29-1,CSVEPRWDGRNFNEQFF
TRBJ2-5,TRBV7-9,CASTKTPLLLAPLQETQYF
TRBJ1-1,TRBV28,CASSWGLGAAEAFF
TRBJ1-6,TRBV20-1,CSARKRGDNSPLHF
TRBJ2-2,TRBV9,CASSVPLAGGYTGELFF
TRBJ2-7,TRBV28,CASSPPHGEQYF
TRBJ2-1,TRBV5-1,CASRKANNEQFF
TRBJ2-7,TRBV5-5,CASSLVDQINYEQYF
TRBJ2-1,TRBV15,CATSTTSVYEQFF
TRBJ2-3,TRBV9,CASSVEGDTQYF
TRBJ2-5,TRBV11-2,CASSLARGDPSETQYF
TRBJ2-1,TRBV7-2,CASSLDRSYNEQFF
TRBJ2-3,TRBV4-1,CASSQVHTDTQYF
TRBJ1-5,TRBV7-2,CTSSLERNQPQHF